Presented here are 12 T cell receptor beta chains from one specimen sequenced in a study of blood T cell repertoires in COVID-19. Libraries were prepared by immunoSEQ multiplex PCR; TCRdb keeps only in-frame clonotypes and omits some of them. The table has tens of thousands of clones, roughly 80% seen once. Sequenced: peripheral blood. The receptors shown here come from a human donor in a cohort sampled during active COVID-19.

This chain links TRBV7-2 with TRBJ1-1, with 11 bases identical to TRBD1. CDR1 and CDR2 from the germline V gene are SGHTA and FQGNSA. This CDR3 spans 17 amino acids. The junction had 8 bases not matched to a gene; V was cut back by 1 base and J by 4 bases. For the CDR3, the DNA is TGTGCCAGCAGCTTAGGGGGACAGGGGGTCGGTAGCACTGAAGCTTTCTTT. Protein: CASSLGGQGVGSTEAFF.

The rearrangement uses TRBV5-1 and TRBJ2-7; TRBD1 matches at 7 bases. Germline V CDR1 and CDR2: SGHRS, YFSETQ. The CDR3 is made up of 14 amino acids. The V segment lost 0 bases and the J segment 5 bases; nucleotides outside the gene matches: 5. The CDR3 nucleotides read TGCGCCAGCAGCTTGGAGACAGGGCCCCACGAGCAGTACTTC. It translates to CASSLETGPHEQYF.

The V gene is TRBV7-9, the J gene TRBJ2-1; tentative D call: TRBD2 (6 bases). This CDR3 region has 15 residues. CDR1 is SEHNR and CDR2 is FQNEAQ in the germline V gene (reference sequence). Trimming removed 0 bases at V and 6 bases at J, with 12 bases between. CDR3 residues: CASSLAFSGVNEQFF. The CDR3 DNA reads TGTGCCAGCAGCTTAGCGTTCTCGGGAGTCAATGAGCAGTTCTTC.

The chain joins TRBV9 to TRBJ1-4; 7 bases match TRBD1. CDR1 and CDR2 from the germline V gene are SGDLS and YYNGEE. The CDR3 contains 14 residues. Trimming removed 4 bases from V and 4 bases from J; junction bases left unmatched: 4. The CDR3 nucleotides read TGTGCCAGCAGCAGGGGGACAGATAATGAAAAACTGTTTTTT. This translates into CASSRGTDNEKLFF.

This chain uses TRBV5-1 with TRBJ1-3, with 9 bases that match TRBD1. Germline CDR1 reads SGHRS; CDR2 reads YFSETQ. Unmatched junction bases numbered 4, after V lost 0 bases and J lost 3 bases. This CDR3 comprises 16 residues. CDR3 coding DNA: TGCGCCAGCAGCTTGGTGGGGACAGGGTATGGAAACACCATATATTTT. It encodes CASSLVGTGYGNTIYF.

This chain uses TRBV3-1 (or the pseudogene TRBV3-2) with TRBJ1-2; D remains unclear. From germline, CDR1 is LGHDT and CDR2 YNNKEL (reference sequence). V lost 4 bases and J 7 bases, leaving 13 bases between the germline ends. This CDR3 spans 13 amino acids. The CDR3 nucleotides are TGTGCCAGCAGCCCAGCTTTAGCGGGTGGCTACACCTTC. It specifies CASSPALAGGYTF.

There are a few counts of this clone. CDR3: CASSRLAGGQAKNIQYF. CDR3 DNA sequence: TGTGCCAGCAGCCGACTAGCGGGAGGGCAAGCCAAAAACATTCAGTACTTC. The J gene is TRBJ2-4, the V gene TRBV6-6; TRBD2 matches at 14 bases. Germline assignment: CDR1 MNHNY and CDR2 SVGAGI (reference sequence). V was pared by 6 bases and J by 0 bases, with 4 bases of the junction left unmatched. This CDR3 region has 17 residues.

This clone was observed a few times. The rearrangement joins TRBV30 to TRBJ1-2, with D tentatively TRBD1 (6 bases). CDR1 and CDR2 from the germline V gene are GTSNPN and SVGIG (reference sequence). Deletions cut 4 bases from V and 5 bases from J, with 17 bases between. CDR3 size: 14 residues. The CDR3 sequence is CAWKRQESPYGYTF. CDR3 coding DNA: TGTGCCTGGAAGAGACAGGAATCTCCATATGGCTACACCTTC.

In regard to this clone: The same CDR3 can be traced to other DNA sequences in this sample. The gene calls are TRBV24-1 and TRBJ1-1; D gene unclear. CDR1 is KGHDR, CDR2 SFDVKD, per germline. The CDR3 consists of 13 residues. V was clipped by 3 bases and J by 4 bases, with 8 bases between them. CDR3 sequence: CATSDLTGTEAFF. The CDR3 DNA sequence: TGTGCCACCAGTGATCTCACGGGCACTGAAGCTTTCTTT.

The chain recombines TRBV29-1 with TRBJ1-2; D is possibly TRBD1 (6 bases). CDR1 and CDR2 (germline): SQVTM, ANQGSEA. Trimming pared 5 bases from V and 5 bases from J, leaving 15 bases between. This CDR3 spans 13 amino acids. CDR3 protein: CSVLKQGEYGYTF. CDR3 nucleotide sequence: TGCAGCGTTCTAAAACAGGGCGAGTATGGCTACACCTTC.

The chain combines TRBV28 with TRBJ2-7; TRBD2 agrees at 11 bases. Germline V gene data show CDR1 as MDHEN and CDR2 as SYDVKM. This CDR3 has 12 residues. The junction had 8 bases not matched to a gene; V was cut back by 7 bases and J by 12 bases. The CDR3: CASTGTSGWGYF. The CDR3 DNA is TGTGCCAGCACCGGGACTAGCGGTTGGGGGTACTTC.

DNA for the CDR3: TGTGCCAGCAGCGTCCTAGCGGGGGGTACAAATGAGCAGTTCTTC. Its protein product is CASSVLAGGTNEQFF. V is TRBV2 and J is TRBJ2-1, with 11 nucleotides matching TRBD2. This CDR3 is 15 amino acids long. V lost 6 bases, J lost 7 bases, and 8 bases stayed unmatched. Germline values: CDR1 SNHLY, CDR2 FYNNEI.